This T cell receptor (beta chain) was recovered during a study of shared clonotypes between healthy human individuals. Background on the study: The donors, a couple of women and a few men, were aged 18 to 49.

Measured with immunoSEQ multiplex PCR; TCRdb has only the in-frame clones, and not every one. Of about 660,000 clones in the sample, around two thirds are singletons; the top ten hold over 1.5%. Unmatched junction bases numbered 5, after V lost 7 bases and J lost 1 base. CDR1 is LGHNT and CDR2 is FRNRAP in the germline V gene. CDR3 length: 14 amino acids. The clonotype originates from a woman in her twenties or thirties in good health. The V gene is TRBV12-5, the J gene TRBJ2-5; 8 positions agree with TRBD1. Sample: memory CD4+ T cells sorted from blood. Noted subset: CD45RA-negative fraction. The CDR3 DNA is TGTGCTAGTGCCCTAGACAGGGGCCAAGAGACCCAGTACTTC. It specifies CASALDRGQETQYF.